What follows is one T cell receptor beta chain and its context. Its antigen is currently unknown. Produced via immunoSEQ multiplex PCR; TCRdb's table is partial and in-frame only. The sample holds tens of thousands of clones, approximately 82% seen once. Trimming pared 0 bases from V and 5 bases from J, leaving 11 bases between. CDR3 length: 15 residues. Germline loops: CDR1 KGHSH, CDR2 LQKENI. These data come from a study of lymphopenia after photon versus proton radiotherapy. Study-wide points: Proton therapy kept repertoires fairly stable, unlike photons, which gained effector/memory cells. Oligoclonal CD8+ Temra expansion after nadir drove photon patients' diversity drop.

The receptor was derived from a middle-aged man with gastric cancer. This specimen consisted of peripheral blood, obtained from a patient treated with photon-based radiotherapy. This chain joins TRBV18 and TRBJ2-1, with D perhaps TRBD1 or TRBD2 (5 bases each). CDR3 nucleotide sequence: TGTGCCAGCTCACCACCCCAGGGAGAAGACAATGAGCAGTTCTTC. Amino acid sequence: CASSPPQGEDNEQFF.